The 10 T cell receptor beta chains below all came from one sample that was sequenced in a study of blood T cell repertoires in COVID-19 (TCRdb year 2020). Preparation of the library involved the immunoSEQ multiplex PCR assay. Sourced from immuneACCESS, this table was stored by TCRdb with only in-frame sequences that have V and J called. A share of the clones is absent; for the studies checked, an unresolved V gene accounts for under half, and the remainder has no known explanation. The sample table holds under 350,000 clones, of which 86% were seen once. Of the sample, 2.6% falls within the top ten clones. Sequencing was performed on PBMCs or T cells enriched from blood (not recorded which). Every receptor here comes from a woman aged 18 to 35 who had recovered from COVID-19.

The chain joins TRBV7-8 to TRBJ2-2; 10 positions agree with TRBD2. This CDR3 region has 23 residues. Germline CDR1 and CDR2: SGHVS and FQNEAQ. The V and J ends lost 5 bases and 1 base, in that order; junction bases with no gene match: 25. The CDR3 nucleotides are TGTGCCAGCAGCCGAACCCCCCTTTTAGCGGGGGGCGACCCAACGCTGAACACCGGGGAGCTGTTTTTT. Amino acid sequence: CASSRTPLLAGGDPTLNTGELFF.

This chain uses TRBV7-6 with TRBJ1-1; a possible D gene is TRBD1 (5 bases). CDR3 length: 16 residues. Germline V gives CDR1 SGHVS, CDR2 FNYEAQ. Trimming stripped 5 bases from V and 0 bases from J, with 16 bases between. This chain's CDR3 is CASSAFRTDMNTEAFF. The CDR3, as DNA: TGTGCCAGCAGCGCGTTTAGGACGGACATGAACACTGAAGCTTTCTTT.

The chain couples TRBV7-9 to TRBJ2-3, with 8 bases fitting TRBD2. V gave up 1 base and J gave up 2 bases; unmatched junction bases: 5. This CDR3 is built from 16 residues. Germline loops: CDR1 SEHNR, CDR2 FQNEAQ (reference sequence). The CDR3 sequence is CASSLDSGASTDTQYF. CDR3 bases: TGTGCCAGCAGCTTAGATAGCGGGGCATCCACAGATACGCAGTATTTT.

The rearrangement joins TRBV15 to TRBJ2-2, with a tentative D call TRBD1 (5 bases). V was pared by 6 bases and J by 0 bases, with 14 bases between. The CDR3 totals 16 residues. CDR1 and CDR2 (germline): LNHNV, YYDKDF (reference sequence). The CDR3 sequence: CATRDKGLANTGELFF. The CDR3 DNA sequence: TGTGCCACCAGGGACAAGGGGCTCGCGAACACCGGGGAGCTGTTTTTT.

This sequence joins TRBV12-3 or TRBV12-4 and TRBJ2-5; tentatively, D is TRBD1 (6 bases). CDR3 length: 13 residues. V was cut by 1 base and J by 4 bases, with 7 bases left in between. The CDR3 DNA reads as TGTGCCAGCAGTTTAGAAGGGGGAGAGACCCAGTACTTC. Amino acid sequence: CASSLEGGETQYF.

This clone is a singleton in its sample. The CDR3 loop reads CASSRDSPTANYGYTF. The CDR3 nucleotides read TGTGCCAGCAGCCGGGACAGCCCGACAGCTAACTATGGCTACACCTTC. The chain is built from TRBV2 and TRBJ1-2, with TRBD1 identical over 7 bases. The CDR3 extends over 16 amino acids. V trimming: 6 bases; J trimming: 0 bases; junction bases outside the gene matches: 10. In germline, CDR1 is SNHLY, CDR2 FYNNEI.

The chain couples TRBV7-2 to TRBJ1-2, with D perhaps TRBD1 (6 bases). Germline CDR1 reads SGHTA; CDR2 reads FQGNSA. Trimming left V 5 bases short and J 5 bases short, with 15 bases between. CDR3 length: 14 residues. This CDR3 reads CASSPQGQGYGYTF. The CDR3 bases are TGTGCCAGCAGCCCTCAGGGGCAGGGGTATGGCTACACCTTC.

The chain has TRBV5-1 and TRBJ1-6; the D is unclear. There are 16 residues in the CDR3. The germline V gene has CDR1 SGHRS and CDR2 YFSETQ. V dropped 2 bases and J dropped 0 bases, with 9 bases sitting between them. Here the CDR3 DNA reads TGCGCCAGCAGCTTTTCGGGGAGCTCCTATAATTCACCCCTCCACTTT. It codes for CASSFSGSSYNSPLHF.

The rearrangement joins TRBV18 to TRBJ2-7, with D possibly being TRBD2 (5 bases). Trimming removed 2 bases from V and 5 bases from J, with 13 bases in between. The CDR3 totals 14 residues. Germline V lookup: CDR1 KGHSH, CDR2 LQKENI. The CDR3 sequence is CASSPNSGWDEQYF. CDR3 coding DNA: TGTGCCAGCTCACCAAATTCGGGGTGGGACGAGCAGTACTTC.

V is TRBV19 and J is TRBJ1-1, with a tentative D call TRBD1 (6 bases). Germline V lookup: CDR1 LNHDA, CDR2 SQIVND (reference sequence). Trimming cost V 3 bases and J 6 bases, with 14 bases left between them. CDR3 length: 14 amino acids. The CDR3 sequence: CASSIPGRGPEAFF. For the CDR3, the DNA is TGTGCCAGTAGTATCCCGGGCAGGGGCCCTGAAGCTTTCTTT.